Listed below are T cell receptor beta chains from one sample, sequenced in a study of T cell responses to AZD1222 COVID-19 vaccine. Here immunoSEQ multiplex PCR was the method, and the copy in TCRdb shows in-frame clones only, minus some. The sample holds 90,000 to 150,000 clones; about 87% are singletons and the top ten take around 12%. The source was peripheral blood, collected on day 0 of AZD1222 vaccination. The receptors originated from an adult in good health. CDR3s leave out the opening cysteine and the closing phenylalanine or tryptophan.

CDR3: ASSPTMGLAGVDTQY
length: 15
J: TRBJ2-3
V: TRBV7-9

CDR3: ASRSAVNYNEQF
length: 12
J: TRBJ2-1
V: TRBV7-2

CDR3: ASSPSPGTSGRAHEQY
length: 16
J: TRBJ2-7
V: TRBV18

CDR3: ASSLSGAHTGELF
length: 13
J: TRBJ2-2
V: TRBV5-1

CDR3: ASSILRTGTSNQPQH
length: 15
J: TRBJ1-5
V: TRBV19

CDR3: ASSLGGLGQGRSEANTGELF
length: 20
J: TRBJ2-2
V: TRBV4-1

CDR3: AIQVLYEQY
length: 9
J: TRBJ2-7
V: TRBV7-9

CDR3: ASSQGGLSSGNTIY
length: 14
J: TRBJ1-3
V: TRBV7-9

CDR3: ASSPGDRQAQH
length: 11
J: TRBJ1-5
V: TRBV18

CDR3: ASTAAGTSRETQY
length: 13
J: TRBJ2-5
V: TRBV5-1

CDR3: ASEKDRSGAF
length: 10
J: TRBJ1-1
V: TRBV2

CDR3: SVEIRRYGYT
length: 10
J: TRBJ1-2
V: TRBV29-1

CDR3: ASSSAGLTGELF
length: 12
J: TRBJ2-2
V: TRBV5-4

CDR3: ASSEVDTEAF
length: 10
J: TRBJ1-1
V: TRBV6-1

CDR3: ASSLSAGSADTQY
length: 13
J: TRBJ2-3
V: TRBV7-3

CDR3: ASSEASTGQEKLF
length: 13
J: TRBJ1-4
V: TRBV6-1

CDR3: ASSGQFSEAF
length: 10
J: TRBJ1-1
V: TRBV2

CDR3: ASSLISGIGSYNEQF
length: 15
J: TRBJ2-1
V: TRBV4-1

CDR3: ASSYGDRAKQPQH
length: 13
J: TRBJ1-5
V: TRBV6-2/TRBV6-3

CDR3: ASSIEGSYEQY
length: 11
J: TRBJ2-7
V: TRBV19

CDR3: ASSRSLAGGTDTQY
length: 14
J: TRBJ2-3
V: TRBV7-3

CDR3: ATSDSRMGTQY
length: 11
J: TRBJ2-3
V: TRBV24-1

CDR3: ASSEAPRGRTRESNQPQH
length: 18
J: TRBJ1-5
V: TRBV6-1

CDR3: ASSLNGQPQH
length: 10
J: TRBJ1-5
V: TRBV28

CDR3: ASSQFGDSYNEQF
length: 13
J: TRBJ2-1
V: TRBV4-3

CDR3: ASSLRLAAGELF
length: 12
J: TRBJ2-2
V: TRBV27

CDR3: ASSLTGQGNSPLH
length: 13
J: TRBJ1-6
V: TRBV6-6

CDR3: ASSADSLREKLF
length: 12
J: TRBJ1-4
V: TRBV9

CDR3: ASSGGEGINYGYT
length: 13
J: TRBJ1-2
V: TRBV9

CDR3: ASSQVSGVAF
length: 10
J: TRBJ1-1
V: TRBV14

CDR3: ASSVGDGRGGNTIY
length: 14
J: TRBJ1-3
V: TRBV9

CDR3: ASSEQGFSSYNEQF
length: 14
J: TRBJ2-1
V: TRBV9

CDR3: ASSGRRGTGGNTEAF
length: 15
J: TRBJ1-1
V: TRBV9

CDR3: ASSPSGGRGQETQY
length: 14
J: TRBJ2-5
V: TRBV2

CDR3: ASSASGYGYT
length: 10
J: TRBJ1-2
V: TRBV7-9

CDR3: ASSLGPTNYGYT
length: 12
J: TRBJ1-2
V: TRBV7-3

CDR3: ASRSTGISEAF
length: 11
J: TRBJ1-1
V: TRBV6-5

CDR3: ASSWTGRGQPQH
length: 12
J: TRBJ1-5
V: TRBV6-5

CDR3: ASSFQGTEAF
length: 10
J: TRBJ1-1
V: TRBV7-9

CDR3: ASSEYRQETQY
length: 11
J: TRBJ2-5
V: TRBV2

CDR3: ATSRDNSGRDTQY
length: 13
J: TRBJ2-3
V: TRBV15

CDR3: ASSPSSAGYTEAF
length: 13
J: TRBJ1-1
V: TRBV7-2

CDR3: ASSLFQYRGAF
length: 11
J: TRBJ1-1
V: TRBV28

CDR3: ATSHPGRTDTQY
length: 12
J: TRBJ2-3
V: TRBV24-1

CDR3: ASSTPPRDSNQPQH
length: 14
J: TRBJ1-5
V: TRBV21-1

CDR3: SVLLGQGSTEAF
length: 12
J: TRBJ1-1
V: TRBV29-1

CDR3: ASSSTGNQPQH
length: 11
J: TRBJ1-5
V: TRBV25-1

CDR3: ASSLTGFHEQY
length: 11
J: -
V: TRBV7-3

CDR3: ASSLVQGAVTEQF
length: 13
J: TRBJ2-1
V: TRBV11-2

CDR3: ASSFGLAGDNEQF
length: 13
J: TRBJ2-1
V: TRBV28

CDR3: ASSRAGVNNEQF
length: 12
J: TRBJ2-1
V: TRBV19